Below are 31 T cell receptor beta chains sequenced from a single sample in a study of CD8+ T cells in alopecia areata. The treatment is: oral pan-JAK inhibitor, 5-10 mg twice daily. Extracted from the samples, RNA was reverse transcribed into cDNA to serve as the sequencing template. Some clones are missing from TCRdb's copy, which holds only in-frame ones; the method was immunoSEQ multiplex PCR. The sample includes more than 150,000 clones, approximately 50% of them seen just once. This specimen consisted of CD8+ T cells sorted from blood, obtained around week 54, from a patient treated with tofacitinib. The origin of the receptors is a human donor with alopecia areata.

The chain's CDR3 is CASSLHTGELFF. The CDR3 DNA follows: TGTGCCAGCAGCCTCCACACCGGGGAGCTGTTTTTT. The gene calls are TRBV7-9 and TRBJ2-2; D is uncertain. Germline V gives CDR1 SEHNR, CDR2 FQNEAQ (reference sequence). V was cut by 5 bases and J by 3 bases, with 4 bases left in between. This CDR3 has 12 amino acids.

The J gene is TRBJ2-5, the V gene TRBV2; the match to TRBD2 covers 7 bases. The CDR3 spans 13 residues. Germline V lookup: CDR1 SNHLY, CDR2 FYNNEI. V lost 8 bases and J lost 5; bases outside the gene matches: 8. The CDR3 nucleotides are TGTGCCAGCGTAGGACTAGAGGGGGAGACCCAGTACTTC. It translates to CASVGLEGETQYF. Based on the CDR3 plus reference TRBV2 and TRBJ2-5, the full variable domain is EPEVTQTPSHQVTQMGQEVILRCVPISNHLYFYWYRQILGQKVEFLVSFYNNEISEKSEIFDDQFSVERPDGSNFTLKIRSTKLEDSAMYFCASVGLEGETQYFGPGTRLLVL.

The genes are TRBV4-3 and TRBJ2-5, with a tentative D call TRBD2 (6 bases). Trimming took 4 bases from V and 1 from J, leaving 13 bases between them. The germline gives CDR1 LGHNA, CDR2 YSLEER. The CDR3 loop spans 15 amino acids. This chain's CDR3 is CASSLRRGGQETQYF. Here the CDR3 DNA reads TGCGCCAGCAGCCTGCGTAGGGGAGGCCAAGAGACCCAGTACTTC.

CDR3 region: CAWSVVDRNSPLHF. CDR3 nucleotides: TGTGCCTGGAGTGTGGTAGACAGGAATTCACCCCTCCACTTT. The V call is TRBV30, the J call TRBJ1-6; D is possibly TRBD1 (6 bases). Trimming removed 0 bases from V and 7 bases from J, with 10 bases in between. The V gene's germline CDR1 is GTSNPN and CDR2 SVGIG (reference sequence). The CDR3 is 14 amino acids.

J is TRBJ1-1 and V is TRBV30; no reliable D call. V was cut by 0 bases and J by 6 bases, with 11 bases left in between. The length of the CDR3 is 13 residues. Germline CDR1 is GTSNPN and CDR2 is SVGIG (reference sequence). This chain's CDR3 is CAWSVLGGSEAFF. Here the CDR3 DNA reads TGTGCCTGGAGTGTACTCGGAGGTTCTGAAGCTTTCTTT. Filled out from reference TRBV30 and TRBJ1-1, the complete variable domain reads SQTIHQWPATLVQPVGSPLSLECTVEGTSNPNLYWYRQAAGRGLQLLFYSVGIGQISSEVPQNLSASRPQDRQFILSSKKLLLSDSGFYLCAWSVLGGSEAFFGQGTRLTVV.

The rearrangement links TRBV5-6 to TRBJ2-1; TRBD2 agrees at 8 bases. The CDR3 loop spans 13 amino acids. Germline assignment: CDR1 SGHDT and CDR2 YYEEEE. V was clipped by 9 bases and J by 8 bases; unmatched bases: 10. CDR3: CATWSSGEDEQFF. The DNA for the CDR3 is TGTGCCACTTGGAGTAGCGGGGAGGATGAGCAGTTCTTC.

The V call is TRBV11-2, the J call TRBJ2-5; maybe TRBD2 (6 bases). In germline, CDR1 is SGHAT, CDR2 FQNNGV. Trimming shortened V by 5 bases and J by 6 bases, and 16 bases separated the two germline ends. CDR3 length: 14 amino acids. The CDR3 spells CASSQRAAGQTQYF. In nucleotides, the CDR3 is TGTGCCAGCAGCCAACGGGCCGCGGGGCAGACCCAGTACTTC.

This clone was counted a single time. This rearrangement joins TRBV5-6 to TRBJ2-7; D is ambiguous. From germline, CDR1 is SGHDT and CDR2 YYEEEE. This CDR3 has 12 residues. Trimming removed 4 bases from V and 1 base from J, with 6 bases in between. CDR3 amino acids: CASSHNSYEQYF. CDR3 in DNA: TGTGCCAGCAGCCACAATTCCTACGAGCAGTACTTC.

The chain uses TRBV13 and TRBJ1-1, with 9 positions matching TRBD1. V gave up 5 bases and J gave up 1 base; unmatched junction bases: 5. Germline V gene sequence: CDR1 PRHDT, CDR2 FYEKMQ (reference sequence). There are 15 residues in the CDR3. The CDR3 bases are TGTGCCAGCAGCGATATGGGACAGGGGAACACTGAAGCTTTCTTT. This codes for CASSDMGQGNTEAFF.

The V call is TRBV2, the J call TRBJ2-3; 7 positions match TRBD2. The germline V gene encodes CDR1 SNHLY and CDR2 FYNNEI. The CDR3 has 15 residues. V gave up 6 bases and J gave up 4 bases; unmatched junction bases: 10. CDR3 coding DNA: TGTGCCAGCAGAGCCCCGGGAGGACCGTCAGATACGCAGTATTTT. Translation gives CASRAPGGPSDTQYF.

The chain recombines TRBV7-2 with TRBJ1-1, with 10 bases lining up with TRBD1. J was trimmed by 3 bases and V by 5 bases; bases with no gene match: 6. The CDR3 extends over 15 amino acids. Germline V gene lookup returns CDR1 SGHTA and CDR2 FQGNSA. CDR3 nucleotides: TGTGCCAGCAGCGGAACCGGGACAGGGGACACTGAAGCTTTCTTT. It encodes CASSGTGTGDTEAFF.

This chain connects TRBV4-2 to TRBJ1-6; 9 bases line up with TRBD1. V was clipped by 1 base and J by 9 bases; unmatched bases: 10. Germline CDR1 LGHNA, CDR2 YNFKEQ. The CDR3 has 17 residues. The CDR3 DNA reads as TGTGCCAGCAGCCAAGGTCGTCCTGGGACAGGGACTTCACCCCTCCACTTT. The encoded protein is CASSQGRPGTGTSPLHF.

This clone has a handful of counts. This chain links TRBV7-9 with TRBJ1-2; D possibly corresponds to TRBD1 (5 bases). Germline CDR1 SEHNR, CDR2 FQNEAQ (reference sequence). The ends were cut back, 6 bases at V and 4 bases at J, with 12 bases in the middle. The length of the CDR3 is 13 residues. CDR3 protein: CASRRDQTYGYTF. For the CDR3, the DNA is TGTGCCAGCAGGCGGGACCAGACCTATGGCTACACCTTC.

This rearrangement joins TRBV27 to TRBJ1-5; a weak D match, TRBD1 (6 bases). The CDR3 extends over 13 amino acids. Germline CDR1 and CDR2: MNHEY and SMNVEV (reference sequence). Trimming took off 0 bases at V and 11 bases at J, with 11 bases between the two ends. Here the CDR3 DNA reads TGTGCCAGCAGTTTATCGGGAGCAGGGGCCCAGCATTTT. This codes for CASSLSGAGAQHF.

The V call is TRBV29-1, the J call TRBJ2-1; D is uncertain. Germline V lookup: CDR1 SQVTM, CDR2 ANQGSEA. V lost 3 bases and J 10 bases, leaving 10 bases between the germline ends. The CDR3 consists of 11 residues. CDR3 sequence reads: CSVEMLAEQFF. The DNA for the CDR3 is TGCAGCGTTGAGATGCTGGCCGAGCAGTTCTTC.

The chain recombines TRBV29-1 with TRBJ2-5; 7 nucleotides align to TRBD2. This CDR3 contains 14 residues. CDR1 is SQVTM, CDR2 ANQGSEA, per germline. J lost 5 bases, V lost 0 bases, and 6 bases had no gene match. CDR3 amino acids: CSVEDGLVRETQYF. The CDR3 region has the DNA TGCAGCGTTGAAGATGGACTAGTTCGGGAGACCCAGTACTTC.

The chain has TRBV11-2 and TRBJ2-3, with D perhaps TRBD1 (6 bases). CDR1 and CDR2 from the germline V gene are SGHAT and FQNNGV. The CDR3 has 15 residues. V gave up 5 bases and J gave up 2 bases, with 14 bases separating them. The CDR3 is CASSPRQENTDTQYF. CDR3 sequence (DNA): TGTGCCAGCAGCCCAAGACAGGAGAACACAGATACGCAGTATTTT.

The gene calls are TRBV28 and TRBJ1-2; tentatively, D is TRBD1 (5 bases). V lost 3 bases to trimming and J lost 0 bases, with 11 bases between them. There are 15 residues in the CDR3. Germline lookup yields CDR1 MDHEN and CDR2 SYDVKM. The CDR3 DNA reads TGTGCCAGCAGTTTGGGGCCGCCTCCTAACTATGGCTACACCTTC. It codes for CASSLGPPPNYGYTF.

CDR3 bases: TGTGCCAGCAGTCTCCCAGCGGGGGAGTCCACCGGGGAGCTGTTTTTT. Translated, it gives CASSLPAGESTGELFF. The chain uses TRBV25-1 and TRBJ2-2; 8 bases are shared with TRBD2. Germline trimming cut 5 bases from V and 4 bases from J; bases unmatched to any gene: 9. Germline-derived CDR1 and CDR2 are MGHDK and SYGVNS. The CDR3 covers 16 residues.

The V call is TRBV9, the J call TRBJ2-2; D gene ambiguous. The ends were cut back, 4 bases at V and 5 bases at J, with 9 bases in the middle. Germline lookup yields CDR1 SGDLS and CDR2 YYNGEE. The CDR3 has 13 residues. The CDR3 coding sequence is TGTGCCAGCAGCACCTTGAGTACCGGGGAGCTGTTTTTT. Translation gives CASSTLSTGELFF.

This clone came up a few times. The rearrangement links TRBV30 to TRBJ2-1; D gene unclear. Germline V lookup: CDR1 GTSNPN, CDR2 SVGIG (reference sequence). V shed 2 bases and J shed 9 bases, with 17 bases lying between them. There are 14 residues in the CDR3. CDR3 loop: CAWSSGNSWSEQFF. DNA of the CDR3: TGTGCCTGGAGTTCTGGGAATAGTTGGTCTGAGCAGTTCTTC.

The CDR3 bases are TGTGCCAGCGGGATCTACGAGCAGTACTTC. Translated, it gives CASGIYEQYF. This rearrangement joins TRBV6-1 to TRBJ2-7; D is unclear. The CDR3 is 10 residues long. Trimming left V 8 bases short and J 3 bases short, with 5 bases between. Germline CDR1 and CDR2: MNHNS and SASEGT.

The CDR3 nucleotides read TGTGCCAGCAGCTTACGGACTAGCGGGCGGGAGACCCAGTACTTC. Residues: CASSLRTSGRETQYF. The genes are TRBV5-6 and TRBJ2-5; 11 positions agree with TRBD2. The CDR3 is made up of 15 amino acids. Losses at the gene ends were 2 bases for V and 5 bases for J; bases not matched to a gene: 5. Germline V gene sequence: CDR1 SGHDT, CDR2 YYEEEE.

The V gene is TRBV30, the J gene TRBJ2-3, with 14 bases fitting TRBD2. V gave up 5 bases and J gave up 6 bases; unmatched junction bases: 1. This CDR3 comprises 13 residues. Per the germline V gene, CDR1 is GTSNPN and CDR2 is SVGIG (reference sequence). DNA of the CDR3: TGTGCCTGGGGACTAGCGGGGGGTGATACGCAGTATTTT. This encodes CAWGLAGGDTQYF.

The chain combines TRBV7-2 with TRBJ2-2; 8 positions agree with TRBD2. Losses at the gene ends were 2 bases for V and 5 bases for J; bases not matched to a gene: 1. CDR1 and CDR2 from the germline V gene are SGHTA and FQGNSA. The CDR3 is 14 residues long. The CDR3 DNA follows: TGTGCCAGCAGCTTATTAGCGGGGACCGGGGAGCTGTTTTTT. It codes for CASSLLAGTGELFF.

This clone turned up a few times. At the DNA level, this CDR3 is encoded by other sequences in the same sample as well. V and J are TRBV7-2 and TRBJ2-5; D is undetermined. The V end lost 0 bases, the J end lost 5 bases, and 4 bases lay between the germline ends. The CDR3 extends over 12 amino acids. Germline V lookup: CDR1 SGHTA, CDR2 FQGNSA. The CDR3: CASSLAGETQYF. DNA for the CDR3: TGTGCCAGCAGCTTAGCGGGGGAGACCCAGTACTTC.

The table lists this clone with a few counts. The DNA of the CDR3 is TGTGCCAGCAGACCAGGGTCAGAATCCTACAATGAGCAGTTCTTC. Protein sequence: CASRPGSESYNEQFF. The chain joins TRBV27 to TRBJ2-1; tentative D call: TRBD1 (5 bases). Looked up from germline, CDR1 is MNHEY and CDR2 is SMNVEV (reference sequence). The CDR3 has 15 amino acids. Trimming cost V 6 bases and J 1 base, with 13 bases left between them.

The genes are TRBV5-1 and TRBJ2-2; 7 nucleotides agree with TRBD1. The CDR3 contains 14 residues. V lost 4 bases to trimming and J lost 5 bases; unmatched junction nucleotides: 5. Germline V gene lookup returns CDR1 SGHRS and CDR2 YFSETQ. CDR3 bases: TGCGCCAGCAGCACCTCAGGGGGAACCGGGGAGCTGTTTTTT. This codes for CASSTSGGTGELFF.

CDR3 protein: CASRGATYGYTF. The CDR3 nucleotides read TGTGCCAGCAGGGGGGCTACCTATGGCTACACCTTC. The chain is built from TRBV2 and TRBJ1-2; perhaps TRBD1 as D (6 bases). Germline loops: CDR1 SNHLY, CDR2 FYNNEI. V shed 6 bases and J shed 4 bases, with 9 bases lying between them. CDR3 length: 12 amino acids.

Only a few counts were recorded for this clone. The chain has TRBV10-3 and TRBJ1-2; no clear D. Germline-derived CDR1 and CDR2 are ENHRY and SYGVKD. The CDR3 has 14 residues. V was cut by 5 bases and J by 2 bases, with 12 bases left in between. CDR3 DNA: TGTGCCATCAGTCCCCCAAAGGGAAACTATGGCTACACCTTC. Translated, it gives CAISPPKGNYGYTF.

The genes are TRBV5-1 and TRBJ2-3; no reliable D call. Germline CDR1 is SGHRS and CDR2 is YFSETQ. CDR3 size: 14 residues. The V end was cut by 3 bases, the J end by 6 bases, with 14 bases between. CDR3 residues: CASSSSGSEDTQYF. In DNA form, the CDR3 reads TGCGCCAGCAGCTCTTCCGGGTCTGAGGATACGCAGTATTTT. The whole variable domain, remainder taken from reference TRBV5-1 and TRBJ2-3, is KAGVTQTPRYLIKTRGQQVTLSCSPISGHRSVSWYQQTPGQGLQFLFEYFSETQRNKGNFPGRFSGRQFSNSRSEMNVSTLELGDSALYLCASSSSGSEDTQYFGPGTRLTVL.